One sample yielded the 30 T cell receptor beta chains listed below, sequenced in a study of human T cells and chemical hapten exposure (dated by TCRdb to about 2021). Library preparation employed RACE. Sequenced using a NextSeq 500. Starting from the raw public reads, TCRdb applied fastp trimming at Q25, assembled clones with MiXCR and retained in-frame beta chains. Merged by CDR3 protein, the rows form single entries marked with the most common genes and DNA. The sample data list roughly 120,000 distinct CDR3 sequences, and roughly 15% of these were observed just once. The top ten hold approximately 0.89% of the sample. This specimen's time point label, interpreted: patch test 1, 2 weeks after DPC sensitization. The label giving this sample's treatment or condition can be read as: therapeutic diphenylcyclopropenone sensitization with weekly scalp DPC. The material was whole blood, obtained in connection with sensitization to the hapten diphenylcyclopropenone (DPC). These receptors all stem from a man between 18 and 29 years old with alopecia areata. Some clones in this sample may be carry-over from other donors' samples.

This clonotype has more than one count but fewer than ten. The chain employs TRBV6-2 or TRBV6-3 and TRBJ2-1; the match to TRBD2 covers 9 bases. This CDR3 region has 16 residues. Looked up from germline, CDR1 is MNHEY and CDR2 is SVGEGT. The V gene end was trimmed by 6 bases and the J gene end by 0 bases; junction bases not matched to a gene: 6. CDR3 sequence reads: CASSPSGAPSYNEQFF. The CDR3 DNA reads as TGTGCCAGCAGCCCTAGCGGGGCCCCCTCCTACAATGAGCAGTTCTTC.

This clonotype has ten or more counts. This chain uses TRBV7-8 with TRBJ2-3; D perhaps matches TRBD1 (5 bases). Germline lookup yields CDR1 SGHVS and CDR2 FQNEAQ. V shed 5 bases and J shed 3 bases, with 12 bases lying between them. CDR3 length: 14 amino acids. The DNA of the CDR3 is TGTGCCAGCAGCCAACTTCAGGGTACAGATACGCAGTATTTT. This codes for CASSQLQGTDTQYF.

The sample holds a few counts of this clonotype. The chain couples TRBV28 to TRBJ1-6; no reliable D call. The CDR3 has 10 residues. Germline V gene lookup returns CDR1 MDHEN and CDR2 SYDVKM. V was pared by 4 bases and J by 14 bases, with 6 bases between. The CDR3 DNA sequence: TGTGCCAGCAGTTCCTTCACCCTCCACTTT. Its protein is CASSSFTLHF.

The CDR3 loop is CSGRTRGKTGNTIYF. The CDR3 DNA reads as TGCAGCGGACGTACAAGAGGGAAGACTGGAAACACCATATATTTT. The chain joins TRBV29-1 to TRBJ1-3; no clear D gene. Between the trimmed V and J ends, which lost 7 bases and 2 bases, there was a span of 18 bases. The V gene's germline CDR1 is SQVTM and CDR2 ANQGSEA. The CDR3 extends over 15 amino acids.

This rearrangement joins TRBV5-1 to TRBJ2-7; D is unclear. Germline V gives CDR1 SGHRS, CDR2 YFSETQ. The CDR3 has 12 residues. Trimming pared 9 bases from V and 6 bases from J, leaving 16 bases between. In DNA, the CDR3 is TGCGCCACCGGTCGGGTTAACAGCGAGCAGTACTTC. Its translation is CATGRVNSEQYF.

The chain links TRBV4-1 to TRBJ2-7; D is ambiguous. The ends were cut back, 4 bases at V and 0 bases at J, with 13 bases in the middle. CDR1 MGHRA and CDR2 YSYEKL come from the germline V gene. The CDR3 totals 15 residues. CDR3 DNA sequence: TGCGCCAGCAGCCCCGGCCGGGCCAGCTCCTACGAGCAGTACTTC. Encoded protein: CASSPGRASSYEQYF.

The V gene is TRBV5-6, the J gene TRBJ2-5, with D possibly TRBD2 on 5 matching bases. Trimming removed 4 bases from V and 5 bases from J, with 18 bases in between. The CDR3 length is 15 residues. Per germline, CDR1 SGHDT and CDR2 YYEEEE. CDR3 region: CASSRGYSPGETQYF. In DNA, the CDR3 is TGTGCCAGCAGCCGCGGCTACTCTCCGGGGGAGACCCAGTACTTC.

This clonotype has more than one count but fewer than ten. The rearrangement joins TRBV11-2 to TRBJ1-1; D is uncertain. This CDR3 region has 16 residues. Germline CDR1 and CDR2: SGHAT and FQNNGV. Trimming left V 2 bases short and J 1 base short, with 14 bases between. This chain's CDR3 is CASSLYPLSGNTEAFF. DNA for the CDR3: TGTGCCAGCAGCTTATACCCTCTAAGTGGGAACACTGAAGCTTTCTTT.

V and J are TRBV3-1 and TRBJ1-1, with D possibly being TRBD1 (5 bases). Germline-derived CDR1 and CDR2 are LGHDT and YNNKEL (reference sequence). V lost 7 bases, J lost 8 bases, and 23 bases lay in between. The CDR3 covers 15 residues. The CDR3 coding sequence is TGTGCCAGCAACCCAAGCGGGGGTCTGGCAACAGAAGCTTTCTTT. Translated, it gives CASNPSGGLATEAFF.

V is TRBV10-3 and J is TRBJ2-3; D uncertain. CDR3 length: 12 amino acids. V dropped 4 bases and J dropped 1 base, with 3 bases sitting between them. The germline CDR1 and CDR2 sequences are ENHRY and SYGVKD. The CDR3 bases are TGTGCCATCAGTGCTGGCACAGATACGCAGTATTTT. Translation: CAISAGTDTQYF.

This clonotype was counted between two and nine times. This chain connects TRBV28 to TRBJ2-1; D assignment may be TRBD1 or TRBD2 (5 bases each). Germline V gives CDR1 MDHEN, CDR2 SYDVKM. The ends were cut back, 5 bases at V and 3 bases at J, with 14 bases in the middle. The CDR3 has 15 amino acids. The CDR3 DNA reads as TGTGCCAGCAGTCTACGACAGAGGGGCTACAATGAGCAGTTCTTC. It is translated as CASSLRQRGYNEQFF.

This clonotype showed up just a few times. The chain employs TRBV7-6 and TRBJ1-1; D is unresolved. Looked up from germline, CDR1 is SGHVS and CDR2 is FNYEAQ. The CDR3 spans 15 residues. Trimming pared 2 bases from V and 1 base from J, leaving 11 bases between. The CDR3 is CASSLRPGPNTEAFF. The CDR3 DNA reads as TGTGCCAGCAGCTTAAGGCCGGGCCCGAACACTGAAGCTTTCTTT.

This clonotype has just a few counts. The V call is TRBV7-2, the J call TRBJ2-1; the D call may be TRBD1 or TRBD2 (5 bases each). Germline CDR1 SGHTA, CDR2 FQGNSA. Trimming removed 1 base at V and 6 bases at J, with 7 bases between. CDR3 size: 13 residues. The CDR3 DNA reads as TGTGCCAGCAGCTTAGTTGGGGGCAATGAGCAGTTCTTC. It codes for CASSLVGGNEQFF. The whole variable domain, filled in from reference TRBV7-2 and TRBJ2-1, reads GAGVSQSPSNKVTEKGKDVELRCDPISGHTALYWYRQSLGQGLEFLIYFQGNSAPDKSGLPSDRFSAERTGGSVSTLTIQRTQQEDSAVYLCASSLVGGNEQFFGPGTRLTVL.

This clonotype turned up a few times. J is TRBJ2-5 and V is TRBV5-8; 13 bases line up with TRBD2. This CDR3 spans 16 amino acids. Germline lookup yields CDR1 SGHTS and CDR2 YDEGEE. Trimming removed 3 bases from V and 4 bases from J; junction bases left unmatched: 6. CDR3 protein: CASSSGGLAGIETQYF. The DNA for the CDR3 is TGTGCCAGCAGCTCAGGGGGACTAGCGGGGATAGAGACCCAGTACTTC.

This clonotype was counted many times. The DNA for the CDR3 is TGTCCTTCCCCAGGGGCTTTCTTT. Its protein is CPSPGAFF. The rearrangement joins TRBV11-2 to TRBJ1-1; D might be TRBD1 (5 bases). The CDR3 is 8 amino acids. Germline lookup yields CDR1 SGHAT and CDR2 FQNNGV.

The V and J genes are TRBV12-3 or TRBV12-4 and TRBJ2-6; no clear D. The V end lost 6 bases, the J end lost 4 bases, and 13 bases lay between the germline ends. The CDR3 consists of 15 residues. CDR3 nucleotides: TGTGCCAGCAGCCGAAAAGGGCTCGGGGCCAACGTCCTGACTTTC. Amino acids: CASSRKGLGANVLTF.

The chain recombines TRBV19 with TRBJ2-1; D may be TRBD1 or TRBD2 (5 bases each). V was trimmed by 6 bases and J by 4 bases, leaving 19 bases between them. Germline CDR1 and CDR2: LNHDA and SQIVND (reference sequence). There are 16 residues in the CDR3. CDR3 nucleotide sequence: TGTGCCAGTAGGGGAGCCGGGACGGAGACATACAATGAGCAGTTCTTC. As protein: CASRGAGTETYNEQFF.

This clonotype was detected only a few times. The CDR3 region has the DNA TGCAGCGTTGACCTTAGCCTCACCGGGGAGCTGTTTTTT. This translates into CSVDLSLTGELFF. The chain has TRBV29-1 and TRBJ2-2; D unresolved. The germline V gene has CDR1 SQVTM and CDR2 ANQGSEA. The CDR3 extends over 13 amino acids. V was pared by 3 bases and J by 4 bases, with 9 bases between.

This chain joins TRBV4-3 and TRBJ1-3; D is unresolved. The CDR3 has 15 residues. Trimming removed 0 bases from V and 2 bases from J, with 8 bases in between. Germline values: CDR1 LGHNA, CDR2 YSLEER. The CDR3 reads CASSQDSGAGNTIYF. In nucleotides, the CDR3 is TGCGCCAGCAGCCAAGACTCCGGGGCTGGAAACACCATATATTTT.

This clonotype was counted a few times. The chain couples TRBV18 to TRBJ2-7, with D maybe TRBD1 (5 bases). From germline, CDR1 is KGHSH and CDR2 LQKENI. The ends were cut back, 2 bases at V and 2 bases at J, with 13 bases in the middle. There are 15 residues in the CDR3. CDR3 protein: CASSPTSAGTYEQYF. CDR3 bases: TGTGCCAGCTCACCAACATCGGCAGGGACCTACGAGCAGTACTTC. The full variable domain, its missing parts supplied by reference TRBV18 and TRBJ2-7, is NAGVMQNPRHLVRRRGQEARLRCSPMKGHSHVYWYRQLPEEGLKFMVYLQKENIIDESGMPKERFSAEFPKEGPSILRIQQVVRGDSAAYFCASSPTSAGTYEQYFGPGTRLTVT.

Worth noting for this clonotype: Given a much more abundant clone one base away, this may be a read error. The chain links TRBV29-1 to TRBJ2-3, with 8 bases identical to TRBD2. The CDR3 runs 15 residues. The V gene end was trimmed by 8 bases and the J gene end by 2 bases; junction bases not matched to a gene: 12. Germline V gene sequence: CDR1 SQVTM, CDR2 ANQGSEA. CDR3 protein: CSLALRRGATDTQYF. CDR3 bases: TGCAGCTTAGCTCTTCGGCGGGGGGCCACAGATACGCAGTATTTT.

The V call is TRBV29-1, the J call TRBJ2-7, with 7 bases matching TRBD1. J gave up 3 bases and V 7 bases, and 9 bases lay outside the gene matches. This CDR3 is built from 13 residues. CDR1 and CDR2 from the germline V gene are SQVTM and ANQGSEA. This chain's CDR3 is CSAIGTANYEQYF. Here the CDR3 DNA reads TGCAGCGCCATAGGGACAGCCAACTACGAGCAGTACTTC.

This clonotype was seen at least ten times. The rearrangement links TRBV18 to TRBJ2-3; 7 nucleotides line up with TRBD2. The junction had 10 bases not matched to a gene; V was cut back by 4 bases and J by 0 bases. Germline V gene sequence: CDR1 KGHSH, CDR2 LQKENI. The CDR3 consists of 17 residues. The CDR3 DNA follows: TGTGCCAGCTCACGGACTAGTCTGGCTCCTAGCACAGATACGCAGTATTTT. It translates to CASSRTSLAPSTDTQYF.

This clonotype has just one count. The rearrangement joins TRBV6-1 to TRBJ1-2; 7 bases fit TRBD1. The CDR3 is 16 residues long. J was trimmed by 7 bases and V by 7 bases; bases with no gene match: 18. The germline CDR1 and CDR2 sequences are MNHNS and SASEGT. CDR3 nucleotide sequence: TGTGCCAGCACCTGGACACAGCCGACAGGGAAGAGTGGCTACACCTTC. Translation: CASTWTQPTGKSGYTF.

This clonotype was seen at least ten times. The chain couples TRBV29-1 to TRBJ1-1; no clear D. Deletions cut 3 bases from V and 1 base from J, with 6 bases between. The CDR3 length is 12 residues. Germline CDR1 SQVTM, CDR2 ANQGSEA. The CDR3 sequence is CSVEVTNTEAFF. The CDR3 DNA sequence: TGCAGCGTTGAGGTGACGAACACTGAAGCTTTCTTT.

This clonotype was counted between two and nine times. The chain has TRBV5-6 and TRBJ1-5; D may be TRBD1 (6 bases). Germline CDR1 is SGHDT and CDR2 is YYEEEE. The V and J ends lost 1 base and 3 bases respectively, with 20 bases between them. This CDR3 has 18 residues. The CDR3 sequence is CASSLRPQGKGNNQPQHF. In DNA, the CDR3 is TGTGCCAGCAGCTTGAGGCCACAGGGCAAAGGTAACAATCAGCCCCAGCATTTT. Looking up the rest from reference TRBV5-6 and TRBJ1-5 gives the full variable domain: DAGVTQSPTHLIKTRGQQVTLRCSPKSGHDTVSWYQQALGQGPQFIFQYYEEEERQRGNFPDRFSGHQFPNYSSELNVNALLLGDSALYLCASSLRPQGKGNNQPQHFGDGTRLSIL.

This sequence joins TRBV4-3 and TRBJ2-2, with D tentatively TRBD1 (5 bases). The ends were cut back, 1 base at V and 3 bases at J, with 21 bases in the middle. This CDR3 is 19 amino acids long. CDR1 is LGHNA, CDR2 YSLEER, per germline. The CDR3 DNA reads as TGCGCCAGCAGCCAAGTCACCGAAGTTGGGGCAGGTCACACCGGGGAGCTGTTTTTT. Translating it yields CASSQVTEVGAGHTGELFF.

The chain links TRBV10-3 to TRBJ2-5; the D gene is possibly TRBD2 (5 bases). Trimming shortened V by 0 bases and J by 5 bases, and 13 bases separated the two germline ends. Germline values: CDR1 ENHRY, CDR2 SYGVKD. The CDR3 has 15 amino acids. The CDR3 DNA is TGTGCCATCAGTGAGTCGGACTCGGCCGGGGAGACCCAGTACTTC. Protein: CAISESDSAGETQYF.

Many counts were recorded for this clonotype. This CDR3 is CASSLEGRGEQFF. The CDR3 region has the DNA TGTGCCAGCAGTTTAGAAGGAAGGGGTGAGCAGTTCTTC. The gene calls are TRBV27 and TRBJ2-1, with D possibly being TRBD1 (5 bases). The CDR3 loop spans 13 amino acids. The germline V gene encodes CDR1 MNHEY and CDR2 SMNVEV (reference sequence). Trimming left V 2 bases short and J 9 bases short, with 11 bases between.

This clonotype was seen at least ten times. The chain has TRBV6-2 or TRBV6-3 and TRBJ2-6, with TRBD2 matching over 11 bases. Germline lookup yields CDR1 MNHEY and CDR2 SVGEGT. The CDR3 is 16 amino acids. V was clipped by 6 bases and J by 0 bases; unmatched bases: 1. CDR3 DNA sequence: TGTGCCAGCAGCGGACTAGCGGGCTCTGGGGCCAACGTCCTGACTTTC. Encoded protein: CASSGLAGSGANVLTF.